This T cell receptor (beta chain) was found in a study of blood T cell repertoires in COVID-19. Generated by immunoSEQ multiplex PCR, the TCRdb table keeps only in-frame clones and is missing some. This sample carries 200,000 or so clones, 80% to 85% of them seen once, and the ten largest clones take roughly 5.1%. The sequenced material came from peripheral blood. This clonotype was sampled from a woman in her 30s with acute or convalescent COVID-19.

CDR3 region: CASSYFIRGTEAFF. The CDR3 DNA reads as TGTGCCAGCAGTTACTTCATCAGGGGCACTGAAGCTTTCTTT. J is TRBJ1-1 and V is TRBV6-2 or TRBV6-3, with D perhaps TRBD1 (6 bases). The germline V and J ends were trimmed by 1 base and 4 bases, with 10 bases remaining between them. The CDR3 has 14 residues. Germline CDR1 is MNHEY and CDR2 is SVGEGT.